This T cell receptor beta chain was sequenced in a study of blood T cell repertoires in COVID-19. On the study more broadly: Sources were T cells, B-cell-depleted T cells, or PBMCs; the material itself was cDNA or gDNA.

Methods used by the authors: Nucleated cell counts were estimated from reference gene primer amplification. Sequencing used immunoSEQ multiplex PCR; TCRdb keeps in-frame clones, though not all of them. V and J calls and clone size follow that table, whereas D and trimming were derived from the DNA. The profile shows about 480,000 clones, about 91% of them singletons. Seattle patients were enrolled during active infection and followed longitudinally. The CDR3 runs 13 residues. Germline V CDR1 and CDR2: MNHEY, SVGAGI. Losses at the gene ends were 6 bases for V and 3 bases for J; bases not matched to a gene: 2.

This receptor was taken from a woman between 50 and 59 years old with COVID-19, enrolled during active disease. Sequencing input: peripheral blood. The chain combines TRBV6-5 with TRBJ1-1; TRBD1 agrees at 9 bases. The DNA of the CDR3 is TGTGCCAGCAGAGGGGACAGGGACACTGAAGCTTTCTTT. Amino acids: CASRGDRDTEAFF.